This TCR beta chain originates from a study of T-cell memory formation after mild COVID-19. TCRdb ran MiXCR on the 5' RACE reads and lists one entry per CDR3 protein. This table holds roughly 200,000 distinct CDR3 sequences, 9.5% found once. The CDR3 is 14 residues long. The germline V gene has CDR1 MNHEY and CDR2 SVGEGT. In the case of this clonotype: One end of the junction varies from germline; a read error may be responsible.

The sequenced sample was PBMCs or a T cell subset sorted from them (not recorded which). This TCR was recovered from a man in his late teens or twenties who had mild COVID-19 (a few samples of this study predate the infection). Cell type and time point are not known. The chain combines TRBV6-2 or TRBV6-3 with TRBJ2-3; the match to TRBD2 covers 9 bases. Here the CDR3 DNA reads TGTGCCAGAAGTTACTCGGGCGGGGGGGGTACGCAGTATTTT. This sequence encodes CARSYSGGGGTQYF.